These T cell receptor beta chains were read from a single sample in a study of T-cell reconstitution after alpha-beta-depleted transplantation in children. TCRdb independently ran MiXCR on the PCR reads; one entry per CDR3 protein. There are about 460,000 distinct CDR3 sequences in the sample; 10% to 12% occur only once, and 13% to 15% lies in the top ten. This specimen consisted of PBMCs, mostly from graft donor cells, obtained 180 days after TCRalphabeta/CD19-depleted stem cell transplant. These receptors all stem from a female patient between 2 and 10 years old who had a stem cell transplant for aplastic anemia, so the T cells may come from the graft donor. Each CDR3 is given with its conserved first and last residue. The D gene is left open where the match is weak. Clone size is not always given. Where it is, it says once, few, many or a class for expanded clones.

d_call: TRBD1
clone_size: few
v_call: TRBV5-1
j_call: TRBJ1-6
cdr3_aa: CASSLDRGGGSPLHF
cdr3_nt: TGCGCCAGCAGCTTGGACAGGGGAGGGGGTTCACCCCTCCACTTT

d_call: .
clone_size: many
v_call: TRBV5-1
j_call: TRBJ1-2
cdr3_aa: CASSLESYGYTF
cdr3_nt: TGTGCCAGCAGCTTAGAAAGTTATGGCTACACCTTC

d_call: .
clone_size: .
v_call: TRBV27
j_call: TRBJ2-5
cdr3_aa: CASSASSVQETQYF
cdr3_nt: TGTGCCAGCAGTGCGTCTAGCGTCCAAGAGACCCAGTACTTC

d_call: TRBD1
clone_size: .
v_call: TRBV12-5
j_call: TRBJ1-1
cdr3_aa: CASGLVLTGQQDRNTEAFF
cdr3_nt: TGTGCTAGTGGTTTGGTACTCACGGGACAGCAGGATCGGAACACTGAAGCTTTCTTT

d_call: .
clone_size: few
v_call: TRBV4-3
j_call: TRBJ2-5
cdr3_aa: CASSPLKRETQYF
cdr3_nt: TGCGCCAGCAGCCCACTTAAAAGGGAGACCCAGTACTTC

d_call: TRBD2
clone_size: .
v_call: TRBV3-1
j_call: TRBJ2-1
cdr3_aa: CASCQPPGLALRVNEQFF
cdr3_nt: TGTGCCAGCTGCCAACCGCCGGGACTAGCCCTAAGGGTCAATGAGCAGTTCTTC

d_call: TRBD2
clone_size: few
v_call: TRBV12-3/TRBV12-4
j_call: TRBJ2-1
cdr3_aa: CASSLLAGSAGNEQFF
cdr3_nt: TGTGCCAGCAGTTTACTAGCGGGCTCCGCCGGCAATGAGCAGTTCTTC

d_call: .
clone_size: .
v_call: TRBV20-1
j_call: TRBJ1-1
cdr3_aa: CSARGLGWGKNTEAFF
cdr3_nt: TGCAGTGCTAGAGGTCTGGGATGGGGTAAGAACACTGAAGCTTTCTTT

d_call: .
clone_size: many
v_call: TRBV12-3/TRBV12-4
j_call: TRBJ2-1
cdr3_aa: CASRRTGTRAKHEQFF
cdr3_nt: TGTGCCAGCAGGCGCACCGGGACAAGGGCCAAGCATGAGCAGTTCTTC

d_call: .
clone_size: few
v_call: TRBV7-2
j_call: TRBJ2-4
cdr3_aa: CASSANLENIQYF
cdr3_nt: TGTGCCAGCAGCGCCAACCTCGAAAACATTCAGTACTTC

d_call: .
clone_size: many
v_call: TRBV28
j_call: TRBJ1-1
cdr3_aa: CASIKRGIGTEAFF
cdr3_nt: TGTGCCAGCATTAAAAGGGGTATAGGCACTGAAGCTTTCTTT

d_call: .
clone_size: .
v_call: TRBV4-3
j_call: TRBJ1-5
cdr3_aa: CASSQDKGAASQPQHF
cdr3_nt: TGCGCCAGCAGCCAAGATAAAGGGGCCGCTTCTCAGCCCCAGCATTTT

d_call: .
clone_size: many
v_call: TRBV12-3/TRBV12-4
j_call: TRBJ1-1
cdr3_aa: CASDTAAWGVDTEAFF
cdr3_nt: TGTGCCAGCGACACAGCAGCGTGGGGGGTGGACACTGAAGCTTTCTTT

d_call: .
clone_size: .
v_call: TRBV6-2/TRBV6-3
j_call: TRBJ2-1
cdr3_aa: CASSLLRQSVPNEQFF
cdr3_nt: TGTGCCAGCAGCCTCCTACGACAGTCTGTTCCCAATGAGCAGTTCTTC

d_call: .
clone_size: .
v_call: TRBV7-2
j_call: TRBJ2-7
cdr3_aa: CASSLAGQNVREQYF
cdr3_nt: TGTGCCAGCAGCTTAGCCGGACAGAACGTCAGGGAGCAGTACTTC

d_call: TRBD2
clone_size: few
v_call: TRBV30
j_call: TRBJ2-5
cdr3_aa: CAWVRDYPWQETQYF
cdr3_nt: TGTGCCTGGGTCCGGGACTACCCCTGGCAAGAGACCCAGTACTTC

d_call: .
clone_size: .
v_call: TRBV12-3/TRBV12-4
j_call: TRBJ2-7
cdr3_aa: CASSSRDTSYEQYF
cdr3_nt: TGTGCCAGCAGTTCCCGGGACACCTCCTACGAGCAGTACTTC

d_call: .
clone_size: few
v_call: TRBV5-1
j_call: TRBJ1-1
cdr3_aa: CASSLRLRSDSFEAFF
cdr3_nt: TGCGCCAGCAGCTTGCGCCTGAGGTCGGACAGCTTTGAAGCTTTCTTT

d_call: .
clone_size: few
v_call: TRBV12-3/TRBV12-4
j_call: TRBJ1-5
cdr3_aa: CATTPETVNQPQHF
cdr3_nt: TGTGCCACCACACCCGAGACGGTCAATCAGCCCCAGCATTTT

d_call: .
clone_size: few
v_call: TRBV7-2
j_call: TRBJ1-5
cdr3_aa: CASSLAGKFLRNQPQHF
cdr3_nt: TGTGCCAGCAGCTTAGCGGGGAAGTTTCTTCGCAATCAGCCCCAGCATTTT

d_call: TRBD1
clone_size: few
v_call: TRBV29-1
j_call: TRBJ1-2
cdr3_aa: CSGFGQGDGYTF
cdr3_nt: TGCAGCGGATTCGGACAGGGAGATGGCTACACCTTC

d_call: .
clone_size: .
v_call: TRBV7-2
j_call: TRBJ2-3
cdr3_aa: CASSHRREWSDTQYF
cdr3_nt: TGTGCCAGCAGCCACCGCAGGGAATGGTCAGATACGCAGTATTTT

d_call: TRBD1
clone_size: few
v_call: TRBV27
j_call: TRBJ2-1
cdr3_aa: CASSVGQGVSEQFF
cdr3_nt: TGTGCCAGCAGTGTCGGACAGGGGGTGAGTGAGCAGTTCTTC

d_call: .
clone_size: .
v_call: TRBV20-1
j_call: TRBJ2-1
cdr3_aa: CSALGGDEQFF
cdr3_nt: TGCAGTGCTCTCGGTGGGGACGAGCAGTTCTTC

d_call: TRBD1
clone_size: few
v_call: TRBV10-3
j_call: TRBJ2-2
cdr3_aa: CAISGLDRGLSNTGELFF
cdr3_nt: TGTGCCATCAGCGGCCTTGACAGGGGGCTTTCGAACACCGGGGAGCTGTTTTTT

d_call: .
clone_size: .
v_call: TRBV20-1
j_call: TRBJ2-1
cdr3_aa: CSATFTGRRNEQFF
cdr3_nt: TGCAGTGCTACCTTTACAGGGCGTAGGAATGAGCAGTTCTTC

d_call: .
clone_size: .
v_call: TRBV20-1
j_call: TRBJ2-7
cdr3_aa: CSARPRGHISYEQYF
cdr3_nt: TGCAGTGCTCGCCCCCGGGGGCACATCTCCTACGAGCAGTACTTC

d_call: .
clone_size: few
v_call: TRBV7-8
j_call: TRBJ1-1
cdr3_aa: CASSPLGGAGSKNTEAFF
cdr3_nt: TGTGCCAGCAGCCCGCTGGGGGGGGCAGGATCCAAGAACACTGAAGCTTTCTTT

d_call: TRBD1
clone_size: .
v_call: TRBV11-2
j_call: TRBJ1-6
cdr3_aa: CASSLGTGPNSPLHF
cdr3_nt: TGTGCCAGCAGCTTAGGGACAGGTCCTAATTCACCCCTCCACTTT

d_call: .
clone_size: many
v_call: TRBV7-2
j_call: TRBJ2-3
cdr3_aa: CASSFPTTDTQYF
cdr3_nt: TGTGCCAGCAGCTTTCCCACCACAGATACGCAGTATTTT

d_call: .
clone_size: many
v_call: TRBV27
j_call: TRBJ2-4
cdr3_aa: CASSYSAKNIQYF
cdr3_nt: TGTGCCAGCAGTTATTCAGCCAAAAACATTCAGTACTTC

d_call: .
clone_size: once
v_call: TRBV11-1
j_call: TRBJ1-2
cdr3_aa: CASSLKTGGTQALYGYTF
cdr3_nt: TGTGCCAGCAGCTTAAAGACCGGCGGCACCCAGGCCCTATATGGCTACACCTTC

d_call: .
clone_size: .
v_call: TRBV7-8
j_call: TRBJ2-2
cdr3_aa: CASSTKGGELFF
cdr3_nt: TGTGCCAGCAGCACTAAGGGCGGGGAGCTGTTTTTT